This is a list of T cell receptor beta chains from one sample in a study of T cell responses to AZD1222 COVID-19 vaccine. Libraries were prepared by immunoSEQ multiplex PCR; TCRdb keeps only in-frame clonotypes and omits some of them. Of around 130,000 clones in the sample, approximately 93% were seen once. Source: peripheral blood, taken on day 0 of AZD1222 vaccination. These receptors were taken from an adult in good health. Each CDR3 is given with its conserved first and last residue. A D gene is named only where the DNA matches it firmly. The listing skips clone size in some rows; elsewhere it reads once, few, many or a size class.

v_gene,abundance,j_gene,d_gene,CDR3aa,CDR3nt
TRBV24-1,NA,TRBJ1-2,NA,CATSDPEKGVYYGYTF,TGTGCCACCAGTGACCCTGAGAAGGGGGTCTACTATGGCTACACCTTC
TRBV19,NA,TRBJ2-5,NA,CASSIGNQETQYF,TGTGCCAGTAGTATTGGCAACCAAGAGACCCAGTACTTC
TRBV6-5,NA,TRBJ2-7,NA,CASSFPGTYEQYF,TGTGCCAGCAGTTTTCCCGGGACGTACGAGCAGTACTTC
TRBV28,NA,TRBJ2-6,TRBD1,CASRTQGASGANVLTF,TGTGCCAGCAGAACACAGGGGGCGAGTGGGGCCAACGTCCTGACTTTC
TRBV3-1/TRBV3-2,NA,TRBJ2-1,NA,CASSQATGSYNEQFF,TGTGCCAGCAGCCAAGCAACAGGGTCTTACAATGAGCAGTTCTTC
TRBV9,NA,TRBJ2-3,NA,CASSARTDTQYF,TGTGCCAGCAGCGCACGTACAGATACGCAGTATTTT
TRBV25-1,once,TRBJ1-6,NA,CASSGSNYNSPLHF,TGTGCCAGCAGTGGGTCCAACTATAATTCACCCCTCCACTTT
TRBV3-1/TRBV3-2,NA,TRBJ2-5,NA,CASSPQETQYF,TGTGCCAGCAGCCCCCAAGAGACCCAGTACTTC
TRBV2,NA,TRBJ2-1,TRBD2,CASSEALAGYYNEQFF,TGTGCCAGCAGTGAAGCCCTAGCGGGATACTACAATGAGCAGTTCTTC
TRBV7-9,NA,TRBJ1-1,NA,CASSLGYRSEAFF,TGTGCCAGCAGCTTAGGTTATCGCAGTGAAGCTTTCTTT
TRBV2,NA,TRBJ1-5,TRBD1,CASSVVTGTAARQPQHF,TGTGCCAGCAGCGTAGTAACCGGGACAGCCGCCAGGCAGCCCCAGCATTTT
TRBV4-2,NA,TRBJ1-2,NA,CASSQDTGYYGYTF,TGTGCCAGCAGCCAAGATACAGGGTACTATGGCTACACCTTC
TRBV25-1,NA,TRBJ1-1,NA,CASSELGKSFF,TGTGCCAGCAGTGAATTGGGAAAGTCTTTCTTT
TRBV28,NA,TRBJ1-2,NA,CASSPQPPSGYTF,TGTGCCAGCAGCCCTCAACCCCCGAGTGGCTACACCTTC
TRBV5-6,NA,TRBJ1-5,TRBD1,CASSLTGGSIGSNQPQHF,TGTGCCAGCAGCCTAACAGGGGGCAGTATTGGTAGCAATCAGCCCCAGCATTTT
TRBV28,once,TRBJ2-1,NA,CASSSLTPLEYNEQFF,TGTGCCAGCAGTTCTCTAACTCCCCTCGAGTACAATGAGCAGTTCTTC
TRBV11-3,NA,TRBJ2-5,TRBD2,CASSLRLAGNQETQYF,TGTGCTAGCAGCTTGAGACTAGCGGGGAACCAAGAGACCCAGTACTTC
TRBV30,NA,TRBJ1-1,TRBD1,CAGGRDPNTEAFF,TGCGCAGGGGGGCGGGACCCGAACACTGAAGCTTTCTTT
TRBV19,NA,TRBJ2-7,NA,CASSIERGGSYEQYF,TGTGCCAGTAGTATAGAACGGGGAGGCTCCTACGAGCAGTACTTC
TRBV19,NA,TRBJ1-4,TRBD1,CASTGGSYEKLFF,TGTGCCAGTACAGGGGGCTCGTATGAAAAACTGTTTTTT
TRBV6-5,NA,TRBJ1-1,NA,CASSATMNTEAFF,TGTGCCAGCAGCGCGACAATGAACACTGAAGCTTTCTTT
TRBV20-1,NA,TRBJ2-7,NA,CSASPTRFFHEQYF,TGCAGTGCTAGTCCCACACGGTTCTTCCACGAGCAGTACTTC
TRBV7-2,NA,TRBJ2-2,NA,CASSLLGSSTGELFF,TGTGCCAGCAGCCTCCTAGGGAGTAGCACCGGGGAGCTGTTTTTT
TRBV6-5,NA,TRBJ1-1,TRBD1,CASSPTGDTEAFF,TGTGCCAGCAGCCCGACAGGGGACACTGAAGCTTTCTTT
TRBV6-2/TRBV6-3,NA,TRBJ2-3,NA,CASSYSRFATQYF,TGTGCCAGCAGTTACTCGAGGTTCGCTACGCAGTATTTT
TRBV5-8,NA,TRBJ2-3,NA,CASSPPGHEAQYF,TGTGCCAGCAGCCCCCCTGGACATGAGGCGCAGTATTTT
TRBV3-1/TRBV3-2,once,TRBJ1-4,NA,CASSQERATNEKLFF,TGTGCCAGCAGCCAAGAACGGGCAACTAATGAAAAACTGTTTTTT
TRBV9,NA,TRBJ2-7,NA,CASSESSGYEQYF,TGTGCCAGCAGCGAGAGTTCCGGCTACGAGCAGTACTTC
TRBV11-2,NA,TRBJ1-3,NA,CASSAESYSGNTIYF,TGTGCCAGCAGCGCGGAGTCGTACTCTGGAAACACCATATATTTT